Presented here are 9 T cell receptor beta chains from one specimen sequenced in a study of blood T cell repertoires in COVID-19. Sequenced by immunoSEQ multiplex PCR; TCRdb stores in-frame clones only, minus some. The sample records 120,000 to 150,000 clones, 70% to 90% being singletons. Source material: peripheral blood. These receptors came from a man aged 60-69 years with active or convalescent COVID-19.

This chain connects TRBV11-3 to TRBJ2-5; D possibly corresponds to TRBD2 (6 bases). The CDR3 runs 15 residues. Germline V gene sequence: CDR1 SGHNT, CDR2 YENEEA. The V end lost 1 base, the J end lost 5 bases, and 14 bases lay between the germline ends. This chain's CDR3 is CASSLAGGFGETQYF. Here the CDR3 DNA reads TGTGCCAGCAGCTTAGCCGGGGGATTCGGGGAGACCCAGTACTTC.

The chain has TRBV19 and TRBJ2-2, with 7 bases that match TRBD2. The germline gives CDR1 LNHDA, CDR2 SQIVND (reference sequence). J gave up 1 base and V 6 bases, and 11 bases lay outside the gene matches. The CDR3 runs to 17 residues. CDR3 bases: TGTGCCAGTAGCCGTACTCTCCAGCGGGGGAACACCGGGGAGCTGTTTTTT. This codes for CASSRTLQRGNTGELFF. The full variable domain, with the rest looked up from reference TRBV19 and TRBJ2-2, is DGGITQSPKYLFRKEGQNVTLSCEQNLNHDAMYWYRQDPGQGLRLIYYSQIVNDFQKGDIAEGYSVSREKKESFPLTVTSAQKNPTAFYLCASSRTLQRGNTGELFFGEGSRLTVL.

This chain joins TRBV7-3 and TRBJ2-3, with 7 bases fitting TRBD2. Germline V gene data show CDR1 as SGHTA and CDR2 as FQGTGA. With 5 bases clipped from V and 3 bases from J, the junction kept 11 bases outside the gene matches. This CDR3 contains 16 residues. The CDR3 DNA is TGTGCCAGCAGCCCCCAGGCGGGAGTCTCGACAGATACGCAGTATTTT. Its protein is CASSPQAGVSTDTQYF.

The J gene is TRBJ1-4, the V gene TRBV7-6; no firm D call. V was shortened by 2 bases and J by 3 bases, with 7 bases between the two germline ends. In germline, CDR1 is SGHVS, CDR2 FNYEAQ. This CDR3 has 14 amino acids. For the CDR3, the DNA is TGTGCCAGCAGCTTACTTCGGGCTAATGAAAAACTGTTTTTT. Residues: CASSLLRANEKLFF.

The chain employs TRBV6-5 and TRBJ2-2, with 11 bases aligning to TRBD1. Trimming removed 7 bases from V and 5 bases from J; junction bases left unmatched: 6. Looked up from germline, CDR1 is MNHEY and CDR2 is SVGAGI. The CDR3 runs to 15 residues. The CDR3 loop is CASTTDRGLTGELFF. CDR3 bases: TGTGCCAGCACCACGGACAGGGGGCTTACCGGGGAGCTGTTTTTT.

The V and J genes are TRBV3-1 (or the pseudogene TRBV3-2) and TRBJ2-7; possibly TRBD1 for D (5 bases). Germline lookup yields CDR1 LGHDT and CDR2 YNNKEL (reference sequence). CDR3 size: 15 residues. The V end was cut by 4 bases, the J end by 0 bases, with 13 bases between. This CDR3 is CASSPLGRLSYEQYF. CDR3 coding DNA: TGTGCCAGCAGCCCTTTGGGGCGTCTCTCCTACGAGCAGTACTTC.

This sequence joins TRBV27 and TRBJ2-7; 9 bases are shared with TRBD1. The V gene end was trimmed by 6 bases and the J gene end by 2 bases; junction bases not matched to a gene: 5. Germline CDR1 reads MNHEY; CDR2 reads SMNVEV (reference sequence). The CDR3 loop spans 14 amino acids. CDR3 DNA: TGTGCCAGCAGCCACAGGGGGCGGGCCTACGAGCAGTACTTC. This gives the protein CASSHRGRAYEQYF.

There are many counts of this clone. CDR3 sequence (DNA): TGTGCCAGCAGCCCGCGGACAGGGCTGACAGATACGCAGTATTTT. Amino acid sequence: CASSPRTGLTDTQYF. This rearrangement joins TRBV11-3 to TRBJ2-3, with 8 bases matching TRBD1. Germline CDR1 reads SGHNT; CDR2 reads YENEEA. With V trimmed by 5 bases and J by 3 bases, 7 bases remained unmatched. This CDR3 contains 15 residues.

This clone came up a few times. This chain connects TRBV20-1 to TRBJ2-7, with 8 bases fitting TRBD2. The V segment lost 3 bases and the J segment 0 bases; nucleotides outside the gene matches: 7. The CDR3 sequence is 15 residues long. Germline V gives CDR1 DFQATT, CDR2 SNEGSKA (reference sequence). CDR3: CSASVGAGASYEQYF. CDR3 DNA: TGCAGTGCTAGTGTTGGAGCGGGGGCCTCCTACGAGCAGTACTTC.